Below are 27 T cell receptor beta chains sequenced from a single sample in a study of graft-versus-host responses after intestinal transplantation. These TCRs are of unknown antigen specificity. Repertoires were generated with immunoSEQ multiplex PCR, while TCRdb's copy carries only in-frame clones and drops some. This table has 40,000 to 45,000 clones, approximately 95% appearing once. The source was unstimulated CD8+ T cells sorted from spleen or lymph node cells, collected before transplant. The receptors stem from a human donor who was the organ donor for an intestinal transplant.

The J gene is TRBJ2-7, the V gene TRBV18, with TRBD1 identical over 7 bases. This CDR3 is 15 amino acids long. J gave up 5 bases and V 3 bases, and 10 bases lay outside the gene matches. Germline values: CDR1 KGHSH, CDR2 LQKENI. DNA of the CDR3: TGTGCCAGCTCACCCTATGAGACAGGGTCCCACGAGCAGTACTTC. Translated: CASSPYETGSHEQYF.

This chain connects TRBV29-1 to TRBJ1-1, with TRBD1 as a possible D gene (6 bases). The ends were cut back, 4 bases at V and 6 bases at J, with 15 bases in the middle. Germline V gene lookup returns CDR1 SQVTM and CDR2 ANQGSEA. The CDR3 has 13 amino acids. DNA for the CDR3: TGCAGCGTTGCACAGGGAAACAGCCCTGAAGCTTTCTTT. Its protein is CSVAQGNSPEAFF.

V is TRBV10-3 and J is TRBJ2-3, with D possibly being TRBD2 (6 bases). CDR1 ENHRY and CDR2 SYGVKD come from the germline V gene. Trimming stripped 8 bases from V and 3 bases from J, with 18 bases between. The CDR3 runs 15 residues. Here the CDR3 DNA reads TGTGCCATCCGACCCCAAGCGGGCTATACAGATACGCAGTATTTT. It codes for CAIRPQAGYTDTQYF.

The V call is TRBV9, the J call TRBJ2-6; D is unresolved. The CDR3 length is 15 residues. Germline V CDR1 and CDR2: SGDLS, YYNGEE. V lost 0 bases and J lost 0, with 4 bases in between. CDR3 nucleotide sequence: TGTGCCAGCAGCGTAGCCGGCTCTGGGGCCAACGTCCTGACTTTC. This sequence encodes CASSVAGSGANVLTF.

The chain recombines TRBV4-3 with TRBJ1-5, with D perhaps matching TRBD1 (5 bases). CDR1 is LGHNA, CDR2 YSLEER, per germline. V was trimmed by 0 bases and J by 1 base, leaving 19 bases between them. The length of the CDR3 is 19 residues. This CDR3 reads CASSQDFSREVRSNQPQHF. The CDR3 DNA sequence: TGCGCCAGCAGCCAAGATTTCAGCAGGGAGGTAAGAAGCAATCAGCCCCAGCATTTT.

This chain connects TRBV12-5 to TRBJ2-3; weak D call: TRBD1 (5 bases). V dropped 6 bases and J dropped 2 bases, with 9 bases sitting between them. Looked up from germline, CDR1 is LGHNT and CDR2 is FRNRAP. The CDR3 spans 13 residues. The CDR3 DNA reads as TGTGCTAGTGGGATTGGGGCCACAGATACGCAGTATTTT. Residues: CASGIGATDTQYF.

The chain employs TRBV28 and TRBJ2-7; 9 bases fit TRBD2. Germline V lookup: CDR1 MDHEN, CDR2 SYDVKM. With V trimmed by 10 bases and J by 5 bases, 6 bases remained unmatched. This CDR3 region has 12 residues. CDR3 coding DNA: TGTGCCACCGCGGGGGGGAAAGACGAGCAGTACTTC. It encodes CATAGGKDEQYF.

The rearrangement uses TRBV6-7 and TRBJ1-2, with D tentatively TRBD1 (6 bases). TRBV6-7 is designated an ORF whose function remains uncertain. V was shortened by 0 bases and J by 4 bases, with 6 bases between the two germline ends. The CDR3 sequence is 13 residues long. DNA of the CDR3: TGTGCCAGCAGTTACTCAGGGGGCTATGGCTACACCTTC. It codes for CASSYSGGYGYTF.

This chain uses TRBV4-1 with TRBJ2-7; D is unresolved. Trimming pared 0 bases from V and 7 bases from J, leaving 13 bases between. This CDR3 is 14 amino acids long. CDR1 MGHRA and CDR2 YSYEKL come from the germline V gene. The CDR3 sequence: CASSQDPGVREQYF. CDR3 DNA sequence: TGCGCCAGCAGCCAAGATCCAGGAGTACGGGAGCAGTACTTC.

This clone came up once. This chain uses TRBV30 with TRBJ1-1; perhaps TRBD1 as D (5 bases). V shed 0 bases and J shed 5 bases, with 22 bases lying between them. The CDR3 has 17 amino acids. Germline CDR1 reads GTSNPN; CDR2 reads SVGIG (reference sequence). This chain's CDR3 is CAWSVLQITGLFTEAFF. The CDR3 coding sequence is TGTGCCTGGAGTGTACTGCAAATTACAGGATTGTTTACTGAAGCTTTCTTT.

This chain uses TRBV27 with TRBJ2-7; the D is unclear. Germline V gene data show CDR1 as MNHEY and CDR2 as SMNVEV (reference sequence). V was trimmed by 3 bases and J by 2 bases, leaving 8 bases between them. The CDR3 covers 13 residues. CDR3 nucleotide sequence: TGTGCCAGCAGTTTGAAAGGGACCTACGAGCAGTACTTC. Residues: CASSLKGTYEQYF.

This chain joins TRBV29-1 and TRBJ1-1; 9 bases are a match to TRBD1. Trimming cost V 5 bases and J 4 bases; bases outside gene matches: 5. The CDR3 is 13 residues long. Per the germline V gene, CDR1 is SQVTM and CDR2 is ANQGSEA. CDR3 region: CSVPGQGCTEAFF. DNA of the CDR3: TGCAGCGTTCCGGGACAGGGTTGCACTGAAGCTTTCTTT.

This chain joins TRBV13 and TRBJ1-3; D call uncertain. CDR1 and CDR2 (germline): PRHDT, FYEKMQ (reference sequence). Trimming pared 0 bases from V and 0 bases from J, leaving 6 bases between. This CDR3 comprises 15 residues. In DNA, the CDR3 is TGTGCCAGCAGCTTAGGCCCGGACTCTGGAAACACCATATATTTT. Amino acid sequence: CASSLGPDSGNTIYF.

This chain uses TRBV5-1 with TRBJ2-7, with D perhaps TRBD2 (5 bases). The CDR3 covers 14 residues. In germline, CDR1 is SGHRS, CDR2 YFSETQ. Deletions cut 1 base from V and 5 bases from J, with 13 bases between. CDR3 in amino acids: CASSLFSGVDEQYF. The CDR3 bases are TGCGCCAGCAGCTTGTTTTCCGGGGTGGACGAGCAGTACTTC.

The rearrangement uses TRBV5-1 and TRBJ2-7; TRBD1 aligns across 7 bases. The V gene's germline CDR1 is SGHRS and CDR2 YFSETQ. With 2 bases clipped from V and 1 base from J, the junction kept 6 bases outside the gene matches. The CDR3 totals 15 residues. CDR3 residues: CASSLVQGVSYEQYF. CDR3 DNA sequence: TGCGCCAGCAGCTTAGTTCAGGGGGTGTCCTACGAGCAGTACTTC.

With respect to this clone: The junction differs from germline at one of its ends, possibly a read error. The chain uses TRBV7-6 and TRBJ1-2; TRBD1 aligns across 7 bases. Germline CDR1 is SGHVS and CDR2 is FNYEAQ. This CDR3 spans 12 amino acids. CDR3 residues: CASSFSMTGPLF. The DNA of the CDR3 is TGTGCCAGCAGCTTTAGTATGACAGGGCCCCTCTTC.

This chain joins TRBV4-1 and TRBJ2-7; D remains ambiguous. V shed 0 bases and J shed 2 bases, with 17 bases lying between them. The CDR3 is 17 residues long. From germline, CDR1 is MGHRA and CDR2 YSYEKL. The CDR3 sequence: CASSQDLDPGPTYEQYF. CDR3 nucleotides: TGCGCCAGCAGCCAAGACCTCGACCCGGGCCCAACCTACGAGCAGTACTTC.

The chain has TRBV6-6 and TRBJ1-2; tentatively, D is TRBD1 (5 bases). The CDR3 runs to 16 residues. Germline-derived CDR1 and CDR2 are MNHNY and SVGAGI (reference sequence). Deletions cut 0 bases from V and 3 bases from J, with 14 bases between. The CDR3, as DNA: TGTGCCAGCAGTTACTCGAAAGAAGTGGGGGACTATGGCTACACCTTC. Its protein product is CASSYSKEVGDYGYTF.

V gene TRBV4-3 combines with J gene TRBJ2-3, with a tentative D call TRBD2 (6 bases). Germline V CDR1 and CDR2: LGHNA, YSLEER. CDR3 length: 18 amino acids. V shed 1 base and J shed 5 bases, with 22 bases lying between them. CDR3 sequence (DNA): TGCGCCAGCAGCCAAGTCTTGGCGCTAGCGCCTAACAAAGATACGCAGTATTTT. Translated, it gives CASSQVLALAPNKDTQYF.

The CDR3 region is CASSLEVERASTDTQYF. As DNA, the CDR3 is TGTGCCAGCAGCTTAGAGGTGGAACGGGCGAGCACAGATACGCAGTATTTT. The chain employs TRBV7-2 and TRBJ2-3; D gene ambiguous. CDR3 length: 17 amino acids. Trimming removed 1 base from V and 0 bases from J, with 14 bases in between. Germline V gene data show CDR1 as SGHTA and CDR2 as FQGNSA.

V is TRBV5-1 and J is TRBJ2-7; D remains ambiguous. V was clipped by 5 bases and J by 7 bases, with 13 bases between them. Germline V lookup: CDR1 SGHRS, CDR2 YFSETQ. The CDR3 extends over 12 amino acids. In nucleotides, the CDR3 is TGCGCCAGCAGGACGCTTTGGGGAGAGCAGTACTTC. Translating it yields CASRTLWGEQYF.

This chain connects TRBV21-1 to TRBJ1-3; the table's D gene call, TRBD1, was not cross checked with the DNA. TRBV21-1 is a documented pseudogene. The CDR3 extends over 16 amino acids. In DNA form, the CDR3 reads TGTGCCAGCAGCCGACAGGGTACTTGGTCTGGAAACACCATATATTTT. As protein: CASSRQGTWSGNTIYF.

J is TRBJ2-6 and V is TRBV9; D gene ambiguous. CDR3 size: 16 residues. Germline loops: CDR1 SGDLS, CDR2 YYNGEE. V was pared by 1 base and J by 0 bases, with 8 bases between. This CDR3 reads CASSVSKLSGANVLTF. The CDR3 bases are TGTGCCAGCAGCGTAAGTAAACTCTCTGGGGCCAACGTCCTGACTTTC.

Here the CDR3 DNA reads TGTGCCAGTAGTATGGACCGGGGCCTTTACAATGAGCAGTTCTTC. It specifies CASSMDRGLYNEQFF. This chain connects TRBV19 to TRBJ2-1; D tentatively reads TRBD1 or TRBD2 (5 bases each). The CDR3 is made up of 15 amino acids. The V end lost 3 bases, the J end lost 4 bases, and 13 bases lay between the germline ends. Germline V CDR1 and CDR2: LNHDA, SQIVND (reference sequence).

Regarding this clone: A junction boundary mismatches the germline segment, possibly from a read error. This sample includes further DNA sequences coding for the same CDR3. The chain recombines TRBV2 with TRBJ1-3; the D gene is possibly TRBD1 (6 bases). The germline CDR1 and CDR2 sequences are SNHLY and FYNNEI. The CDR3 extends over 14 amino acids. CDR3 amino acids: CARGTPSSGNTIYF. The DNA for the CDR3 is TGTGCCCGGGGGACACCCAGCTCTGGGAACACCATATATTTT.

The chain couples TRBV7-9 to TRBJ1-1; D not resolved. Germline V gene data show CDR1 as SEHNR and CDR2 as FQNEAQ (reference sequence). The CDR3 loop spans 16 amino acids. Between the trimmed V and J ends, which lost 0 bases and 1 base, there was a span of 12 bases. The CDR3 sequence: CASSLAFSDGNTEAFF. CDR3 in DNA: TGTGCCAGCAGCTTAGCGTTTTCCGACGGGAACACTGAAGCTTTCTTT.

This rearrangement joins TRBV5-4 to TRBJ2-1; D call uncertain. Trimming took 6 bases from V and 10 from J, leaving 11 bases between them. CDR1 SGHNT and CDR2 YYREEE come from the germline V gene (reference sequence). This CDR3 has 11 amino acids. The CDR3 spells CASTLGQEQFF. Here the CDR3 DNA reads TGTGCCAGCACCCTTGGGCAGGAGCAGTTCTTC.